Detailed here is one T cell receptor beta chain. Its antigen is not identified. The data were obtained in a study of T cell repertoires in cytomegalovirus infection. Study conclusions and caveats: Cumulative public TCR beta family frequency identified CMV carriers with the relevant HLA. Ex vivo responses were dominated by HLA-C-restricted CMV-specific TCR beta clonotypes.

TCRdb used MiXCR to reprocess the reads, holding one entry per CDR3 protein. The table has some 600,000 distinct CDR3 sequences, roughly 24% seen once. The CDR3 is 15 residues long. The germline gives CDR1 MNHEY, CDR2 SMNVEV (reference sequence). V shed 1 base and J 5 bases; nucleotides not matched to a gene: 3. The sequenced material came from CD8+ T cells from PBMCs. The gene calls are TRBV27 and TRBJ2-1; 9 positions match TRBD2. This clonotype originated in a human donor in good health (CMV status not recorded). Some clones in this sample may be carry-over from other donors' samples. DNA for the CDR3: TGTGCCAGCAGTTTATGGCAGCGGGGGGACAATGAGCAGTTCTTC. This encodes CASSLWQRGDNEQFF.